A selection of T cell receptor beta chains follows, all from one sample in a study of technical replicates of blood from a few donors. Here immunoSEQ multiplex PCR was the method, and the copy in TCRdb shows in-frame clones only, minus some. The sample holds about 85,000 clones, about 95% seen once. The source material was T cells isolated from PBMCs. The origin of the receptors is a human donor in good health. Both conserved end residues are part of each CDR3. The D gene is left open where the match is weak. Size values are once, few and many counts, or a class for expanded clones, and some rows have none.

size,D,J,V,CDR3,DNA
NA,TRBD1,TRBJ2-3,TRBV6-1,CASFRDRPFTDTQYF,TGTGCCTCTTTCCGGGACAGGCCTTTCACAGATACGCAGTATTTT
NA,NA,TRBJ1-2,TRBV11-2,CASSLQGRGYTF,TGTGCCAGCAGCCTCCAGGGAAGGGGCTACACCTTC
NA,NA,TRBJ2-7,TRBV2,CASSNPDTSYEQYF,TGTGCCAGCAGCAATCCCGACACCTCCTACGAGCAGTACTTC
NA,NA,TRBJ1-1,TRBV27,CASSLLAIRMNTEAFF,TGTGCCAGCAGTTTACTAGCGATTCGGATGAACACTGAAGCTTTCTTT
NA,TRBD2,TRBJ2-5,TRBV11-2,CASSRDPGLRSETQYF,TGTGCCAGCAGCAGAGATCCGGGACTACGGTCGGAGACCCAGTACTTC
NA,NA,TRBJ1-3,TRBV29-1,CSVEQIRGNTIYF,TGCAGCGTTGAGCAGATTCGAGGAAACACCATATATTTT
NA,TRBD1,TRBJ1-2,TRBV30,CAWSLGDRRYTF,TGTGCCTGGAGTTTAGGGGACAGGAGGTACACCTTC
once,NA,TRBJ1-1,TRBV6-1,CASPEGATEAFF,TGTGCCAGCCCGGAGGGAGCCACTGAAGCTTTCTTT
NA,NA,TRBJ2-7,TRBV27,CASSLLAQTLYEQYF,TGTGCCAGCAGTCTCCTAGCGCAAACCCTATACGAGCAGTACTTC
NA,NA,TRBJ1-2,TRBV28,CASSLNRGLFNYGYTFGYTF,NA
NA,TRBD1,TRBJ2-3,TRBV28,CASRPPGQGYTDTQYF,TGTGCCAGCAGGCCGCCGGGACAGGGCTACACAGATACGCAGTATTTT
NA,TRBD2,TRBJ2-5,TRBV11-3,CASSDESSGRTQYF,TGTGCCAGCAGTGATGAGTCTAGCGGGAGAACCCAGTACTTC
NA,NA,TRBJ2-5,TRBV7-9,CASSYSGGPYKETQYF,TGTGCCAGCAGCTATTCAGGGGGGCCATATAAAGAGACCCAGTACTTC
NA,NA,TRBJ2-7,TRBV5-4,CASSLSGNYEQYF,TGTGCCAGCAGCTTGTCAGGGAACTACGAGCAGTACTTC
NA,NA,TRBJ1-1,TRBV7-2,CASSFHRRNTEAFF,TGTGCCAGCAGCTTTCACAGACGGAACACTGAAGCTTTCTTT
NA,TRBD1,TRBJ1-3,TRBV29-1,CSVGQGGGNTIYF,TGCAGCGTTGGTCAGGGGGGCGGAAACACCATATATTTT
NA,NA,TRBJ1-1,TRBV25-1,CASSDPQVGNRAFF,TGTGCCAGCAGTGACCCGCAGGTCGGGAATCGAGCTTTCTTT
NA,NA,TRBJ2-1,TRBV9,CASSVDGSTYNEQFF,TGTGCCAGCAGCGTAGACGGGAGCACCTACAATGAGCAGTTCTTC
NA,NA,TRBJ1-1,TRBV5-1,CASSPLPRENTEAFF,TGCGCCAGCAGCCCTCTTCCCCGGGAGAACACTGAAGCTTTCTTT
NA,TRBD2,TRBJ2-1,TRBV6-4,CASSPTSGIDHEQFF,TGTGCCAGCAGCCCTACTAGCGGGATTGACCATGAGCAGTTCTTC
NA,NA,TRBJ1-3,TRBV9,CASSVTGVSGNTIYF,TGTGCCAGCAGCGTGACGGGAGTCTCTGGAAACACCATATATTTT
NA,NA,TRBJ2-7,TRBV5-4,CASSFRDFEQYF,TGTGCCAGCAGCTTTCGGGACTTCGAGCAGTACTTC
NA,NA,TRBJ2-7,TRBV11-2,CASSYKIQVLEQYF,TGTGCCAGCAGCTACAAAATCCAGGTCCTCGAGCAGTACTTC
NA,NA,TRBJ1-1,TRBV5-1,CASSQKPGLNTEAFF,TGCGCCAGCAGCCAAAAACCGGGATTAAACACTGAAGCTTTCTTT
NA,TRBD1,TRBJ2-7,TRBV9,CASSVDQDRGSSYEQYF,TGTGCCAGCAGCGTAGACCAGGACAGGGGAAGCTCCTACGAGCAGTACTTC
NA,NA,TRBJ2-1,TRBV6-4,CASSDWHDNEQFF,TGTGCCAGCAGTGATTGGCACGACAATGAGCAGTTCTTC
NA,NA,TRBJ1-1,TRBV10-3,CAISDGFRLLDTEAFF,TGTGCCATCAGTGACGGTTTCAGGCTTCTGGACACTGAAGCTTTCTTT
NA,TRBD1,TRBJ2-7,TRBV15,CATSRTGGNYEQYF,TGTGCCACCAGCAGAACAGGGGGTAACTACGAGCAGTACTTC
NA,TRBD1,TRBJ1-2,TRBV7-9,CASSLGGQGWNGYTF,TGTGCCAGCAGCTTAGGGGGACAGGGTTGGAATGGCTACACCTTC
NA,NA,TRBJ2-1,TRBV7-2,CASSYSRGLGNEQFF,TGTGCCAGCAGCTACTCCAGGGGATTAGGCAATGAGCAGTTCTTC
NA,NA,TRBJ2-4,TRBV5-1,CASRTENIQYF,TGCGCCAGTAGGACTGAAAACATTCAGTACTTC
NA,NA,TRBJ1-3,TRBV28,CASSLAGQSRNTIYF,TGTGCCAGCAGTTTAGCTGGACAGTCAAGAAACACCATATATTTT
NA,NA,TRBJ2-2,TRBV10-3,CAIRDSVGGMTGELFF,TGTGCCATCAGGGACTCCGTGGGGGGTATGACCGGGGAGCTGTTTTTT
NA,TRBD1,TRBJ1-1,TRBV19,CASSIRRTGEEAFF,TGTGCCAGTAGTATACGAAGGACAGGCGAGGAAGCTTTCTTT
NA,NA,TRBJ1-1,TRBV2,CASSDWEEAFF,TGTGCCAGCAGTGATTGGGAGGAAGCTTTCTTT
NA,NA,TRBJ2-1,TRBV5-4,CASSFPGSFYNEQFF,TGTGCCAGCAGCTTCCCCGGGTCCTTTTACAATGAGCAGTTCTTC
NA,TRBD2,TRBJ2-3,TRBV30,CAGTSGHTDTQYF,TGTGCCGGGACTAGCGGACACACAGATACGCAGTATTTT
NA,NA,TRBJ2-7,TRBV28,CASSVHREQYF,TGTGCCAGCAGTGTCCATCGGGAGCAGTACTTC
NA,NA,TRBJ2-1,TRBV5-4,CASSARLGHSDEQFF,TGTGCCAGCAGCGCCCGACTAGGACATAGCGATGAGCAGTTCTTC
NA,NA,TRBJ2-3,TRBV4-3,CASSLGQDTHTDTQYF,TGCGCCAGCAGCCTGGGCCAGGACACCCACACAGATACGCAGTATTTT
NA,TRBD1,TRBJ2-7,TRBV7-9,CASSYGQGTSYEQYF,TGTGCCAGCAGCTATGGACAGGGCACTTCCTACGAGCAGTACTTC
NA,NA,TRBJ2-2,TRBV19,CASSYKTGDTGELFF,TGTGCCAGTAGTTATAAAACGGGGGACACCGGGGAGCTGTTTTTT
NA,NA,TRBJ1-1,TRBV6-5,CASSSRAGGVNTEAFF,TGTGCCAGCAGTTCCCGGGCTGGGGGGGTGAACACTGAAGCTTTCTTT
NA,NA,TRBJ2-1,TRBV5-4,CASSPDPGAPLNEQFF,TGTGCCAGCAGCCCGGACCCAGGGGCCCCTTTGAATGAGCAGTTCTTC
NA,TRBD1,TRBJ2-4,TRBV4-3,CASSHFAGQEGDIQYF,TGCGCCAGCAGCCATTTTGCGGGACAGGAAGGGGACATTCAGTACTTC
NA,NA,TRBJ2-5,TRBV27,CASSPQGFWETQYF,TGTGCCAGCAGCCCCCAGGGGTTTTGGGAGACCCAGTACTTC
NA,NA,TRBJ2-7,TRBV30,CAWVPGSAAREQYF,TGTGCCTGGGTCCCGGGGTCCGCAGCTCGCGAGCAGTACTTC
NA,NA,TRBJ1-4,TRBV5-1,CASSPGSGPNEKLFF,TGCGCCAGCAGCCCAGGGTCTGGGCCAAATGAAAAACTGTTTTTT
NA,NA,TRBJ1-4,TRBV7-9,CASSTGYEKLFF,TGTGCCAGCAGCACCGGTTATGAAAAACTGTTTTTT
NA,NA,TRBJ1-1,TRBV9,CASSVAGHPNTEAFF,TGTGCCAGCAGCGTAGCGGGACACCCGAACACTGAAGCTTTCTTT